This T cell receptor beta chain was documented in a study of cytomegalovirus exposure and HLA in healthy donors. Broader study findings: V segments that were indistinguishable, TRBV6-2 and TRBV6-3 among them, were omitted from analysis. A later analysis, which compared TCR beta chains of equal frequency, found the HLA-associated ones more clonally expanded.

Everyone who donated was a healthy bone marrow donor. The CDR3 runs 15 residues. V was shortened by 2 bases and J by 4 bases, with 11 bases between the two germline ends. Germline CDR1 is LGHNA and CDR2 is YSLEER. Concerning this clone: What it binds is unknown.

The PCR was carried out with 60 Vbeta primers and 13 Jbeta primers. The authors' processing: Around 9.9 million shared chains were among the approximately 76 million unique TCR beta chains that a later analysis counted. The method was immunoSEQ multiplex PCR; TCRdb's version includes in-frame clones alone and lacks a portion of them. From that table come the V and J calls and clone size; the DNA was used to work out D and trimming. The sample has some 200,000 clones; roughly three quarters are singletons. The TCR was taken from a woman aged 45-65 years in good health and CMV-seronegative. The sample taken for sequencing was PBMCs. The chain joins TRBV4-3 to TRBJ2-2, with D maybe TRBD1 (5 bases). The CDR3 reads CASSQWLQATGELFF. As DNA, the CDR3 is TGCGCCAGCAGCCAATGGTTACAGGCCACCGGGGAGCTGTTTTTT.